Shown below are 18 T cell receptor beta chains from a single sample sequenced in a study of blood T cell repertoires in COVID-19. Profiling relied on immunoSEQ multiplex PCR, and the TCRdb table lists in-frame clones only, not all of them. The sample has 140,000 to 150,000 clones; around 89% are singletons. Sequenced material: PBMCs or T cells enriched from blood (not recorded which). The receptors come from a woman aged 25 to 39 with acute COVID-19.

The chain uses TRBV19 and TRBJ2-3; 16 bases agree with TRBD2. Trimming took 6 bases from V and 6 from J; bases not matched to a gene: 9. Germline values: CDR1 LNHDA, CDR2 SQIVND (reference sequence). The CDR3 consists of 17 residues. DNA of the CDR3: TGTGCCAGTAGGTCTCCGGGACTAGCGGGAGGGCGCGATACGCAGTATTTT. It translates to CASRSPGLAGGRDTQYF.

The V call is TRBV5-1, the J call TRBJ2-1; 8 bases agree with TRBD2. CDR1 is SGHRS and CDR2 is YFSETQ in the germline V gene. Losses at the gene ends were 1 base for V and 0 bases for J; bases not matched to a gene: 0. The length of the CDR3 is 15 residues. The chain's CDR3 is CASSLLAGSYNEQFF. The CDR3 nucleotides are TGCGCCAGCAGCTTGCTAGCGGGCTCCTACAATGAGCAGTTCTTC. The whole variable domain, filled in from reference TRBV5-1 and TRBJ2-1, reads KAGVTQTPRYLIKTRGQQVTLSCSPISGHRSVSWYQQTPGQGLQFLFEYFSETQRNKGNFPGRFSGRQFSNSRSEMNVSTLELGDSALYLCASSLLAGSYNEQFFGPGTRLTVL.

The chain links TRBV4-3 to TRBJ1-1, with D unresolved. The CDR3 is made up of 18 amino acids. Trimming took 0 bases from V and 4 from J, leaving 21 bases between them. Germline V gene sequence: CDR1 LGHNA, CDR2 YSLEER. The CDR3 reads CASSQERSSSGVVTEAFF. The CDR3 DNA reads as TGCGCCAGCAGCCAAGAGAGATCGAGCAGCGGGGTGGTCACTGAAGCTTTCTTT.

The CDR3 reads CASSVKKLGQPQHF. As DNA, the CDR3 is TGTGCCAGCAGCGTGAAGAAACTCGGTCAGCCCCAGCATTTT. This sequence joins TRBV11-2 and TRBJ1-5; D uncertain. The CDR3 covers 14 residues. Trimming cost V 5 bases and J 6 bases, with 14 bases left between them. Germline CDR1 is SGHAT and CDR2 is FQNNGV.

The chain employs TRBV13 and TRBJ1-2; D perhaps matches TRBD1 (6 bases). This CDR3 spans 16 amino acids. Between the trimmed V and J ends, which lost 5 bases and 2 bases, there was a span of 18 bases. The germline V gene encodes CDR1 PRHDT and CDR2 FYEKMQ (reference sequence). In DNA form, the CDR3 reads TGTGCCAGCAGCCTACAGGGCCGAGTGAGGAACTATGGCTACACCTTC. Its protein product is CASSLQGRVRNYGYTF.

The V and J genes are TRBV3-1 (or the pseudogene TRBV3-2) and TRBJ2-7; possibly TRBD2 for D (5 bases). The CDR3 has 12 residues. V lost 2 bases to trimming and J lost 4 bases, with 6 bases between them. The germline gives CDR1 LGHDT, CDR2 YNNKEL (reference sequence). Written as DNA, the CDR3 is TGTGCCAGCAGCCAAACTAGTTACGAGCAGTACTTC. Translating gives CASSQTSYEQYF.

This sequence joins TRBV7-2 and TRBJ1-3; D ambiguous. This CDR3 has 14 amino acids. The V end lost 5 bases, the J end lost 8 bases, and 16 bases lay between the germline ends. Per germline, CDR1 SGHTA and CDR2 FQGNSA. This CDR3 is CASSPRWLYDTIYF. Written as DNA, the CDR3 is TGTGCCAGCAGCCCCAGGTGGCTGTACGACACCATATATTTT.

This rearrangement joins TRBV6-1 to TRBJ2-1; the match to TRBD2 covers 14 bases. This CDR3 region has 19 residues. J was trimmed by 3 bases and V by 2 bases; bases with no gene match: 9. In germline, CDR1 is MNHNS, CDR2 SASEGT. CDR3 loop: CASSEQRLAGGGFYNEQFF. The DNA for the CDR3 is TGTGCCAGCAGTGAACAGCGACTAGCGGGAGGGGGTTTCTACAATGAGCAGTTCTTC.

This clone was seen once. The chain uses TRBV2 and TRBJ2-3; perhaps TRBD1 as D (6 bases). The germline gives CDR1 SNHLY, CDR2 FYNNEI. This CDR3 spans 14 amino acids. V was trimmed by 7 bases and J by 2 bases, leaving 13 bases between them. CDR3 in amino acids: CASKSQGITDTQYF. The CDR3 nucleotides read TGTGCCAGCAAATCACAGGGTATCACAGATACGCAGTATTTT.

This clone was seen a single time. V usage is TRBV7-3 and J usage is TRBJ2-2; TRBD1 matches at 10 bases. V was clipped by 5 bases and J by 4 bases; unmatched bases: 4. Germline loops: CDR1 SGHTA, CDR2 FQGTGA. CDR3 size: 15 residues. CDR3: CASSRQGAGTGELFF. The DNA for the CDR3 is TGTGCCAGCAGCCGACAGGGGGCGGGCACCGGGGAGCTGTTTTTT.

V and J are TRBV27 and TRBJ1-5; a possible D gene is TRBD1 (6 bases). The germline CDR1 and CDR2 sequences are MNHEY and SMNVEV (reference sequence). Trimming removed 5 bases from V and 6 bases from J, with 17 bases in between. The CDR3 runs 15 residues. The CDR3 coding sequence is TGTGCCAGCAGTCGGCTGGGGCAGGGGATTCAGCCCCAGCATTTT. Amino acids: CASSRLGQGIQPQHF.

This clone has a single count. This chain links TRBV12-5 with TRBJ2-1, with 8 bases identical to TRBD1. The CDR3 has 13 residues. In germline, CDR1 is LGHNT, CDR2 FRNRAP. The V gene end was trimmed by 3 bases and the J gene end by 10 bases; junction bases not matched to a gene: 5. The CDR3 loop is CASGFGRDREQFF. CDR3 DNA: TGTGCTAGTGGTTTTGGAAGGGACAGGGAGCAGTTCTTC.

V and J are TRBV5-1 and TRBJ1-2; a weak D match, TRBD1 (6 bases). The CDR3 runs 14 residues. CDR1 is SGHRS and CDR2 is YFSETQ in the germline V gene. Trimming pared 2 bases from V and 4 bases from J, leaving 12 bases between. As DNA, the CDR3 is TGCGCCAGCAGCTTCCGGACAGACCTCTATGGCTACACCTTC. This codes for CASSFRTDLYGYTF.

This chain joins TRBV27 and TRBJ1-4; TRBD1 is a possible D gene (5 bases). In germline, CDR1 is MNHEY, CDR2 SMNVEV (reference sequence). The CDR3 runs 12 residues. Trimming cost V 10 bases and J 6 bases, with 12 bases left between them. The CDR3 protein is CATGREDEKLFF. CDR3 coding DNA: TGTGCCACAGGCAGGGAAGATGAAAAACTGTTTTTT.

The CDR3 nucleotides are TGTGCCATGGGACAAGATCCGTTCTTC. Amino acids: CAMGQDPFF. V usage is TRBV30 and J usage is TRBJ2-1, with D tentatively TRBD1 (6 bases). The CDR3 runs 9 residues. The V end lost 8 bases, the J end lost 15 bases, and 14 bases lay between the germline ends. Germline CDR1 is GTSNPN and CDR2 is SVGIG (reference sequence).

The V call is TRBV7-9, the J call TRBJ1-1; D remains ambiguous. Germline values: CDR1 SEHNR, CDR2 FQNEAQ (reference sequence). This CDR3 has 15 residues. The V and J ends lost 7 bases and 0 bases respectively, with 15 bases between them. DNA for the CDR3: TGTGCCAGCACGCACAATCAGGCCCTGAACACTGAAGCTTTCTTT. Amino acid sequence: CASTHNQALNTEAFF.

The J gene is TRBJ2-7, the V gene TRBV5-1; a weak D match, TRBD2 (6 bases). Trimming removed 4 bases from V and 6 bases from J, with 20 bases in between. The CDR3 sequence is 15 residues long. Germline CDR1 and CDR2: SGHRS and YFSETQ. CDR3 in amino acids: CASSPDSGRESEQYF. The CDR3, as DNA: TGCGCCAGCAGCCCGGACTCTGGCCGGGAGTCCGAGCAGTACTTC.

This clone was seen just once. The chain uses TRBV5-1 and TRBJ1-1; 7 nucleotides agree with TRBD1. V lost 2 bases and J lost 0; bases outside the gene matches: 13. The germline V gene encodes CDR1 SGHRS and CDR2 YFSETQ. CDR3 length equals 18 residues. Written as DNA, the CDR3 is TGCGCCAGCAGCTTTGTCTCGGCGACAGGGTACATGAACACTGAAGCTTTCTTT. This translates into CASSFVSATGYMNTEAFF.